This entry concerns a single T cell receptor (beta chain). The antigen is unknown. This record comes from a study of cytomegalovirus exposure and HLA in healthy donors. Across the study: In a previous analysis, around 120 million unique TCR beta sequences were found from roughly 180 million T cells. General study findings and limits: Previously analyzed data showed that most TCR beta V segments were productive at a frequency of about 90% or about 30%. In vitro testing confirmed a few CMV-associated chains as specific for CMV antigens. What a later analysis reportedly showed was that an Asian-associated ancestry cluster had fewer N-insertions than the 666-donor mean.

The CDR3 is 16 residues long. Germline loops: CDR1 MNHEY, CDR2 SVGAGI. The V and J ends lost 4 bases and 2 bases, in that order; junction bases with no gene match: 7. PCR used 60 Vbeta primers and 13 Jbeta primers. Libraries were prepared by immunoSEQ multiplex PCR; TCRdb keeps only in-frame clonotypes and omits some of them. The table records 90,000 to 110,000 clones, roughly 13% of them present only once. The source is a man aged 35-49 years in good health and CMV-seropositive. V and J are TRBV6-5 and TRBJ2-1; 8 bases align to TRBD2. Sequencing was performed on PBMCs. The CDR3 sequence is CASSWTGGLPYNEQFF. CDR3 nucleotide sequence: TGTGCCAGCAGTTGGACGGGAGGGCTGCCCTACAATGAGCAGTTCTTC.